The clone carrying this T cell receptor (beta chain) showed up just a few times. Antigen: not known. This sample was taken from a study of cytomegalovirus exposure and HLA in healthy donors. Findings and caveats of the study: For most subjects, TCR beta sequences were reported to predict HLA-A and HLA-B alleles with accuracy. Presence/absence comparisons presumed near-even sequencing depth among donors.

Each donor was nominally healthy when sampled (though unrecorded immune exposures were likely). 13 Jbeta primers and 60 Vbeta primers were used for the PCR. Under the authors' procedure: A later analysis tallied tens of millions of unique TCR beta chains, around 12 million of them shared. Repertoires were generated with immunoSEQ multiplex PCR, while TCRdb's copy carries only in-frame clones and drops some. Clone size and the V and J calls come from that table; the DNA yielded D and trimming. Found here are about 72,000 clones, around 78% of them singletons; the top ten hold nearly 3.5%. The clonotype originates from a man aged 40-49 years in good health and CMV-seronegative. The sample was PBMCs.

The CDR3 here is CASSLKLRLAGVKDTQYF. DNA for the CDR3: TGTGCCAGCAGCCTAAAACTTCGACTAGCGGGGGTAAAAGATACGCAGTATTTT. The chain joins TRBV7-9 to TRBJ2-3; TRBD2 aligns across 12 bases. The CDR3 length is 18 residues. The germline V gene encodes CDR1 SEHNR and CDR2 FQNEAQ (reference sequence). The V segment lost 5 bases and the J segment 5 bases; nucleotides outside the gene matches: 14.